The 8 T cell receptor beta chains reported below all come from one sample, sequenced in a study of shared clonotypes between healthy human individuals. TCRdb's copy holds only in-frame clones and misses some; the assay was immunoSEQ multiplex PCR. This sample has about 2 million clones, with 95% found just once. The specimen sequenced was naive CD4+ T cells sorted from blood. Subset of the sample: CD45RA+ positively selected. The receptors derive from a man younger than 35 in good health.

V is TRBV28 and J is TRBJ1-3, with a tentative D call TRBD1 (6 bases). Germline loops: CDR1 MDHEN, CDR2 SYDVKM. This CDR3 is 15 amino acids long. Trimming pared 7 bases from V and 2 bases from J, leaving 15 bases between. For the CDR3, the DNA is TGTGCCAGCAATACGCAGGGGACCCCTGGAAACACCATATATTTT. Amino acid sequence: CASNTQGTPGNTIYF.

V and J are TRBV28 and TRBJ1-2; TRBD1 matches at 12 bases. Germline lookup yields CDR1 MDHEN and CDR2 SYDVKM. V trimming: 5 bases; J trimming: 8 bases; junction bases outside the gene matches: 15. The CDR3 is 17 residues long. The CDR3 nucleotides read TGTGCCAGCAGTAGCGTACACCCGGGACAGGGGGCAGTCGGCTACACCTTC. It codes for CASSSVHPGQGAVGYTF.

About this clone itself: Distinct nucleotide sequences in the sample also encode this CDR3. The chain joins TRBV5-1 to TRBJ2-1, with 8 bases lining up with TRBD2. V was pared by 1 base and J by 6 bases, with 3 bases of the junction left unmatched. Germline CDR1 reads SGHRS; CDR2 reads YFSETQ. CDR3 length: 14 amino acids. CDR3 DNA: TGCGCCAGCAGCTTGAGTGCGGGGGGCAATGAGCAGTTCTTC. This gives the protein CASSLSAGGNEQFF.

The CDR3 DNA is TGTGCCAGCAGCTCCCCCTTCAGGACAGGGGAGGAAAAACTGTTTTTT. As protein: CASSSPFRTGEEKLFF. J is TRBJ1-4 and V is TRBV11-2, with 9 positions matching TRBD1. The trim removed 4 bases at V and 8 bases at J, leaving 11 bases unmatched. Germline assignment: CDR1 SGHAT and CDR2 FQNNGV. The CDR3 is 16 amino acids.

The CDR3 here is CASSPPGRADNEQFF. The CDR3 DNA is TGTGCCAGCAGTCCCCCGGGACGTGCGGACAATGAGCAGTTCTTC. The chain couples TRBV6-5 to TRBJ2-1; the D call may be TRBD1 or TRBD2 (5 bases each). The germline gives CDR1 MNHEY, CDR2 SVGAGI. V lost 5 bases and J 5 bases, leaving 16 bases between the germline ends. The CDR3 is 15 amino acids.

The chain couples TRBV12-5 to TRBJ2-5; 8 bases agree with TRBD1. This CDR3 is 13 amino acids long. Germline V gives CDR1 LGHNT, CDR2 FRNRAP. The junction had 4 bases not matched to a gene; V was cut back by 7 bases and J by 3 bases. CDR3: CASELQGEETQYF. For the CDR3, the DNA is TGTGCTAGTGAACTACAGGGGGAAGAGACCCAGTACTTC.

This clone was counted a single time. The CDR3 here is CASSEAGTRKETQYF. For the CDR3, the DNA is TGTGCCAGCAGTGAAGCTGGGACTCGGAAAGAGACCCAGTACTTC. The chain recombines TRBV25-1 with TRBJ2-5; weak D call: TRBD2 (6 bases). Trimming took 2 bases from V and 3 from J, leaving 13 bases between them. Germline CDR1 is MGHDK and CDR2 is SYGVNS. This CDR3 contains 15 residues.

This chain joins TRBV2 and TRBJ2-2; weak D call: TRBD2 (6 bases). V was trimmed by 7 bases and J by 2 bases, leaving 11 bases between them. The germline gives CDR1 SNHLY, CDR2 FYNNEI. The CDR3 extends over 14 amino acids. CDR3: CASMEGLNTGELFF. In nucleotides, the CDR3 is TGTGCCAGCATGGAGGGCCTCAACACCGGGGAGCTGTTTTTT.